The 27 T cell receptor beta chains listed next were all sequenced from one sample in a study of T cell responses to AZD1222 COVID-19 vaccine. Only in-frame clones appear in the TCRdb table, and some are missing; sequencing was by immunoSEQ multiplex PCR. Of approximately 150,000 clones listed, more than 90% are singletons. The material was peripheral blood, obtained 28 days after the second AZD1222 dose. The receptor set was obtained from an adult who received the AZD1222 COVID-19 vaccine.

The chain combines TRBV5-1 with TRBJ1-2; 10 bases map to TRBD1. J lost 4 bases, V lost 0 bases, and 6 bases had no gene match. The germline V gene encodes CDR1 SGHRS and CDR2 YFSETQ. The CDR3 totals 16 residues. DNA for the CDR3: TGCGCCAGCAGCTTGGCTGGGACAGGGGTAGCCTATGGCTACACCTTC. This sequence encodes CASSLAGTGVAYGYTF.

This clone was seen only once. The chain joins TRBV25-1 to TRBJ1-5, with D possibly being TRBD1 (5 bases). The CDR3 sequence is 13 residues long. With 1 base removed from V and 7 bases from J, the gap between germline ends came to 8 bases. The germline V gene has CDR1 MGHDK and CDR2 SYGVNS. The CDR3 DNA follows: TGTGCCAGCAGTGAATGGGAGGGGCAGCCCCAGCATTTT. It codes for CASSEWEGQPQHF. Complete variable domain (other parts from reference TRBV25-1 and TRBJ1-5): EADIYQTPRYLVIGTGKKITLECSQTMGHDKMYWYQQDPGMELHLIHYSYGVNSTEKGDLSSESTVSRIRTEHFPLTLESARPSHTSQYLCASSEWEGQPQHFGDGTRLSIL.

This clone is a singleton in its sample. The chain recombines TRBV12-3 or TRBV12-4 with TRBJ1-4, with D unclear. This CDR3 contains 13 residues. Trimming left V 6 bases short and J 8 bases short, with 13 bases between. The CDR3 DNA is TGTGCCAGCAGCAAAGACATTGGGGAAAAACTGTTTTTT. It is translated as CASSKDIGEKLFF.

This sequence joins TRBV14 and TRBJ2-3, with unresolved D. Germline V gene sequence: CDR1 SGHDN, CDR2 FVKESK. The CDR3 runs 13 residues. The germline V and J ends were trimmed by 7 bases and 6 bases, with 14 bases remaining between them. The CDR3 sequence is CASNPVPTDTQYF. As DNA, the CDR3 is TGTGCCAGCAACCCAGTGCCCACCGATACGCAGTATTTT.

The V call is TRBV10-3, the J call TRBJ2-5; 12 bases fit TRBD2. The CDR3 runs to 15 residues. Germline values: CDR1 ENHRY, CDR2 SYGVKD. The V gene end was trimmed by 5 bases and the J gene end by 2 bases; junction bases not matched to a gene: 3. CDR3 in DNA: TGTGCCATCAGTTCCGGGACTAGCGGGCAAGAGACCCAGTACTTC. Translated, it gives CAISSGTSGQETQYF.

The J gene is TRBJ2-3, the V gene TRBV18; 7 bases agree with TRBD2. The CDR3 sequence is 17 residues long. CDR1 and CDR2 (germline): KGHSH, LQKENI. The V and J ends lost 2 bases and 4 bases, in that order; junction bases with no gene match: 12. This CDR3 is CASSPREDPGGSDTQYF. CDR3 in DNA: TGTGCCAGCTCACCAAGGGAGGACCCCGGGGGGTCAGATACGCAGTATTTT.

This chain connects TRBV19 to TRBJ1-1; D is unresolved. V lost 3 bases, J lost 3 bases, and 11 bases lay in between. CDR1 is LNHDA, CDR2 SQIVND, per germline (reference sequence). This CDR3 has 14 amino acids. The DNA for the CDR3 is TGTGCCAGTAGTATCCGGGGTGCGGACACTGAAGCTTTCTTT. Protein sequence: CASSIRGADTEAFF.

V and J are TRBV2 and TRBJ2-2; unclear D gene. The CDR3 is 18 residues long. Germline V lookup: CDR1 SNHLY, CDR2 FYNNEI. The ends were cut back, 6 bases at V and 1 base at J, with 21 bases in the middle. CDR3 nucleotides: TGTGCCAGCAGAACCGGCTTAACAGCCAACAAGAACACCGGGGAGCTGTTTTTT. Protein product: CASRTGLTANKNTGELFF. The full variable domain, with the rest looked up from reference TRBV2 and TRBJ2-2, is EPEVTQTPSHQVTQMGQEVILRCVPISNHLYFYWYRQILGQKVEFLVSFYNNEISEKSEIFDDQFSVERPDGSNFTLKIRSTKLEDSAMYFCASRTGLTANKNTGELFFGEGSRLTVL.

This clone has a single count. J is TRBJ1-3 and V is TRBV28, with D hard to call. The V end was cut by 1 base, the J end by 3 bases, with 7 bases between. Germline V lookup: CDR1 MDHEN, CDR2 SYDVKM. The CDR3 extends over 14 amino acids. CDR3 nucleotides: TGTGCCAGCAGTTTATTGGGGTTTGGAAACACCATATATTTT. Translation gives CASSLLGFGNTIYF.

This clone was recorded only once. The DNA of the CDR3 is TGTGCCAGCAGTTACTCGGGACGGCAGCCCCAGCATTTT. This gives the protein CASSYSGRQPQHF. The J gene is TRBJ1-5, the V gene TRBV6-5; D might be TRBD1 (5 bases). This CDR3 has 13 amino acids. Trimming removed 0 bases from V and 7 bases from J, with 7 bases in between. The germline V gene has CDR1 MNHEY and CDR2 SVGAGI.

This chain links TRBV19 with TRBJ1-5; D is uncertain. This CDR3 is built from 19 residues. Trimming stripped 4 bases from V and 6 bases from J, with 28 bases between. The germline gives CDR1 LNHDA, CDR2 SQIVND (reference sequence). The CDR3 DNA sequence: TGTGCCAGTAGTAGTTTTTTCCGGTTCCCGATAATCGGGCGTCAGCCCCAGCATTTT. As protein: CASSSFFRFPIIGRQPQHF.

This clone was recorded once. The gene calls are TRBV6-6 and TRBJ1-1; 7 bases match TRBD1. The CDR3 covers 13 residues. V was clipped by 5 bases and J by 4 bases; unmatched bases: 4. Germline values: CDR1 MNHNY, CDR2 SVGAGI (reference sequence). This CDR3 is CASSIDRVTEAFF. The DNA of the CDR3 is TGTGCCAGCAGTATCGACAGGGTCACTGAAGCTTTCTTT.

The chain couples TRBV5-5 to TRBJ1-1, with 7 nucleotides matching TRBD1. The CDR3 is 13 amino acids. Unmatched junction bases numbered 10, after V lost 2 bases and J lost 12 bases. The germline gives CDR1 SGHKS, CDR2 YYEKEE (reference sequence). This chain's CDR3 is CASSLASGTVTFF. The CDR3, as DNA: TGTGCCAGCAGCTTAGCCTCCGGGACAGTAACTTTCTTT. The entire variable domain, with the rest obtained from reference TRBV5-5 and TRBJ1-1, is as follows: DAGVTQSPTHLIKTRGQQVTLRCSPISGHKSVSWYQQVLGQGPQFIFQYYEKEERGRGNFPDRFSARQFPNYSSELNVNALLLGDSALYLCASSLASGTVTFFGQGTRLTVV.

This chain links TRBV18 with TRBJ2-7; 8 bases agree with TRBD1. Germline assignment: CDR1 KGHSH and CDR2 LQKENI. V trimming: 1 base; J trimming: 7 bases; junction bases outside the gene matches: 6. CDR3 length: 14 amino acids. CDR3 DNA: TGTGCCAGCTCACCACGGACAGGGTTTGAGGAGCAGTACTTC. Residues: CASSPRTGFEEQYF. The full variable domain, rest sourced from reference TRBV18 and TRBJ2-7, is NAGVMQNPRHLVRRRGQEARLRCSPMKGHSHVYWYRQLPEEGLKFMVYLQKENIIDESGMPKERFSAEFPKEGPSILRIQQVVRGDSAAYFCASSPRTGFEEQYFGPGTRLTVT.

DNA for the CDR3: TGCGCCAGCAGCTTACCCCGGCCCGGCGCGCTCAGGGACCCTTACAATGAGCAGTTCTTC. Translation: CASSLPRPGALRDPYNEQFF. The gene calls are TRBV5-1 and TRBJ2-1, with D perhaps matching TRBD1 or TRBD2 (5 bases each). This CDR3 is 20 amino acids long. Trimming removed 2 bases at V and 4 bases at J, with 28 bases between. CDR1 and CDR2 (germline): SGHRS, YFSETQ.

The J gene is TRBJ2-1, the V gene TRBV7-2; D gene unclear. The CDR3 extends over 12 amino acids. V was clipped by 5 bases and J by 6 bases, with 8 bases between them. Germline values: CDR1 SGHTA, CDR2 FQGNSA. CDR3 protein: CASSSYSNEQFF. The DNA of the CDR3 is TGTGCCAGCAGCAGCTACAGCAATGAGCAGTTCTTC.

The V and J genes are TRBV12-3 or TRBV12-4 and TRBJ1-1; no firm D call. The CDR3 spans 11 residues. Trimming pared 3 bases from V and 6 bases from J, leaving 5 bases between. The CDR3: CASSLSAEAFF. Written as DNA, the CDR3 is TGTGCCAGCAGTTTGTCGGCTGAAGCTTTCTTT.

This sequence joins TRBV4-1 and TRBJ1-3; TRBD1 is a possible D gene (5 bases). Germline V CDR1 and CDR2: MGHRA, YSYEKL. The CDR3 loop spans 15 amino acids. Trimming removed 2 bases at V and 3 bases at J, with 11 bases between. The CDR3 sequence: CASSQPPGSGNTIYF. As DNA, the CDR3 is TGCGCCAGCAGCCAACCACCAGGGAGTGGAAACACCATATATTTT.

This clone has just one count. The chain is built from TRBV4-1 and TRBJ1-3; 7 bases are shared with TRBD1. The V gene end was trimmed by 0 bases and the J gene end by 4 bases; junction bases not matched to a gene: 6. The CDR3 is 16 residues long. Germline loops: CDR1 MGHRA, CDR2 YSYEKL. The CDR3 loop is CASSQDGRGAGNTIYF. The CDR3 DNA sequence: TGCGCCAGCAGCCAAGATGGCAGGGGGGCAGGAAACACCATATATTTT.

The V call is TRBV19, the J call TRBJ2-7, with 10 bases lining up with TRBD2. The V and J ends lost 4 bases and 3 bases, in that order; junction bases with no gene match: 9. Germline V gene lookup returns CDR1 LNHDA and CDR2 SQIVND (reference sequence). The CDR3 loop spans 16 amino acids. The CDR3 spells CASSKGLAGVSYEQYF. In nucleotides, the CDR3 is TGTGCCAGTAGTAAGGGGCTAGCGGGAGTGAGCTACGAGCAGTACTTC.

The rearrangement joins TRBV5-1 to TRBJ2-2; D is unresolved. V shed 2 bases and J shed 3 bases, with 11 bases lying between them. Per germline, CDR1 SGHRS and CDR2 YFSETQ. The CDR3 has 15 amino acids. The CDR3 is CASSLLQPDTGELFF. The CDR3 DNA is TGCGCCAGCAGCTTACTACAGCCTGACACCGGGGAGCTGTTTTTT.

The chain recombines TRBV28 with TRBJ2-7; 12 bases fit TRBD2. The V segment lost 1 base and the J segment 4 bases; nucleotides outside the gene matches: 5. The germline V gene has CDR1 MDHEN and CDR2 SYDVKM. This CDR3 comprises 16 residues. CDR3 protein: CASSLFGLAGLYEQYF. The CDR3, as DNA: TGTGCCAGCAGTTTATTTGGACTAGCGGGACTTTACGAGCAGTACTTC.

V usage is TRBV11-2 and J usage is TRBJ1-6, with no clear D. Germline CDR1 is SGHAT and CDR2 is FQNNGV. Trimming took 5 bases from V and 9 from J, leaving 11 bases between them. The CDR3 runs 13 residues. The CDR3 sequence is CASSPHRGSPLHF. DNA for the CDR3: TGTGCCAGCAGCCCACATCGGGGTTCACCCCTCCACTTT. Full variable domain (remainder filled in from reference TRBV11-2 and TRBJ1-6): EAGVAQSPRYKIIEKRQSVAFWCNPISGHATLYWYQQILGQGPKLLIQFQNNGVVDDSQLPKDRFSAERLKGVDSTLKIQPAKLEDSAVYLCASSPHRGSPLHFGNGTRLTVT.

This clone has a single count. The CDR3 reads CASSNRDSVYEQYF. DNA for the CDR3: TGTGCCAGCAGCAATAGGGACAGCGTCTACGAGCAGTACTTC. The chain couples TRBV5-4 to TRBJ2-7, with 7 bases aligning to TRBD1. Germline V gene data show CDR1 as SGHNT and CDR2 as YYREEE (reference sequence). The CDR3 runs to 14 residues. Losses at the gene ends were 4 bases for V and 3 bases for J; bases not matched to a gene: 7.

The chain carries TRBV19 and TRBJ1-6; 9 bases are shared with TRBD1. Germline V gives CDR1 LNHDA, CDR2 SQIVND (reference sequence). There are 17 residues in the CDR3. V was clipped by 7 bases and J by 5 bases; unmatched bases: 12. CDR3 protein: CASKQRRGTGNNSPLHF. The DNA for the CDR3 is TGTGCCAGTAAGCAGCGTCGTGGGACAGGGAATAATTCACCCCTCCACTTT.

The V call is TRBV3-1 (or the pseudogene TRBV3-2), the J call TRBJ1-6, with D perhaps matching TRBD1 (5 bases). CDR3 length: 13 residues. V lost 5 bases and J 10 bases, leaving 12 bases between the germline ends. Germline V gene sequence: CDR1 LGHDT, CDR2 YNNKEL (reference sequence). CDR3 in amino acids: CASSDSYQSPLHF. Here the CDR3 DNA reads TGTGCCAGCAGCGACAGCTACCAATCACCCCTCCACTTT.

The V and J genes are TRBV6-2 or TRBV6-3 and TRBJ1-6; D perhaps matches TRBD1 (6 bases). Germline assignment: CDR1 MNHEY and CDR2 SVGEGT. The CDR3 is 13 amino acids. V was trimmed by 6 bases and J by 8 bases, leaving 11 bases between them. CDR3 sequence (DNA): TGTGCCAGCAGCCCGGGGACATATTCACCCCTCCACTTT. Translated, it gives CASSPGTYSPLHF.